The 12 T cell receptor beta chains below were found in one sample sequenced in a study of CD8+ T cells in alopecia areata listed by TCRdb under 2018. The method was the immunoSEQ multiplex PCR assay. To provide template for TCR sequencing, every sample had RNA extracted and reverse transcribed into cDNA. The table was pulled from immuneACCESS by TCRdb, which kept in-frame rearrangements only. Such tables lose some clones; where checked, under half of the loss comes from unresolved V genes, and the rest has no known cause. This sample has about 200,000 clones in its table, and roughly 50% of those were observed once. The top ten constitute 5.5% of the sample. The sample's time point, from its label and the paper: 24 weeks on oral tofacitinib. The sample's treatment or condition, from its label and the paper: oral pan-JAK inhibitor, 5-10 mg twice daily. The sample consisted of CD4+ T cells sorted from blood, taken at week 24, from a patient treated with tofacitinib. Receptors originate from a human donor with alopecia areata.

The chain recombines TRBV4-1 with TRBJ1-5; 7 bases map to TRBD1. Germline trimming cut 1 base from V and 5 bases from J; bases unmatched to any gene: 17. This CDR3 region has 19 residues. CDR1 and CDR2 from the germline V gene are MGHRA and YSYEKL. The CDR3 bases are TGCGCCAGCAGCCAAGTTTTATTAAACAGGGGAAGTATCGATCAGCCCCAGCATTTT. Amino acid sequence: CASSQVLLNRGSIDQPQHF.

The V call is TRBV19, the J call TRBJ1-1; 11 bases agree with TRBD1. The germline CDR1 and CDR2 sequences are LNHDA and SQIVND (reference sequence). The CDR3 contains 15 residues. V was pared by 5 bases and J by 6 bases, with 8 bases of the junction left unmatched. In DNA, the CDR3 is TGTGCCAGTAGTCTCCGGACAGGGGGCTCCGCTGAAGCTTTCTTT. Translated: CASSLRTGGSAEAFF.

In its sample, this clone was seen a few times. The V and J genes are TRBV29-1 and TRBJ1-2; 9 nucleotides agree with TRBD1. The CDR3 spans 14 residues. CDR1 is SQVTM and CDR2 is ANQGSEA in the germline V gene. The ends lost 0 bases at V and 6 bases at J; junction bases unmatched: 5. The CDR3 spells CSVEDQRQGDGYTF. Written as DNA, the CDR3 is TGCAGCGTTGAAGATCAAAGACAGGGGGATGGCTACACCTTC.

The rearrangement uses TRBV5-6 and TRBJ2-7; the match to TRBD2 covers 8 bases. Germline V lookup: CDR1 SGHDT, CDR2 YYEEEE. Trimming cost V 1 base and J 4 bases; bases outside gene matches: 7. The CDR3 runs 15 residues. This CDR3 is CASSLWREVGYEQYF. The DNA for the CDR3 is TGTGCCAGCAGCTTGTGGCGGGAGGTAGGGTACGAGCAGTACTTC.

This clone was seen once. The chain joins TRBV29-1 to TRBJ2-3; D is possibly TRBD2 (6 bases). The CDR3 loop spans 15 amino acids. Germline values: CDR1 SQVTM, CDR2 ANQGSEA. Trimming stripped 3 bases from V and 1 base from J, with 14 bases between. The chain's CDR3 is CSVEGKWGGTDTQYF. CDR3 DNA sequence: TGCAGCGTTGAGGGAAAGTGGGGGGGCACAGATACGCAGTATTTT.

V and J are TRBV28 and TRBJ1-1; tentatively, D is TRBD1 (6 bases). The CDR3 has 15 amino acids. V lost 5 bases to trimming and J lost 1 base, with 14 bases between them. Germline loops: CDR1 MDHEN, CDR2 SYDVKM. CDR3 in amino acids: CASSPTGPQNTEAFF. CDR3 nucleotide sequence: TGTGCCAGCAGTCCCACAGGGCCGCAGAACACTGAAGCTTTCTTT.

The J gene is TRBJ2-5, the V gene TRBV5-5; D unclear. The ends were cut back, 4 bases at V and 2 bases at J, with 9 bases in the middle. The CDR3 contains 13 residues. Germline CDR1 is SGHKS and CDR2 is YYEKEE (reference sequence). The CDR3 DNA follows: TGTGCCAGCAGCCGCCAGGAGCAAGAGACCCAGTACTTC. Translated: CASSRQEQETQYF.

J is TRBJ2-7 and V is TRBV7-2; a weak D match, TRBD1 (6 bases). Trimming left V 4 bases short and J 1 base short, with 11 bases between. Germline-derived CDR1 and CDR2 are SGHTA and FQGNSA. This CDR3 is 14 amino acids long. CDR3 sequence (DNA): TGTGCCAGCAGCTCGGGACACGGGTCCTACGAGCAGTACTTC. Translated, it gives CASSSGHGSYEQYF. The variable domain in full, completed from reference TRBV7-2 and TRBJ2-7, reads GAGVSQSPSNKVTEKGKDVELRCDPISGHTALYWYRQSLGQGLEFLIYFQGNSAPDKSGLPSDRFSAERTGGSVSTLTIQRTQQEDSAVYLCASSSGHGSYEQYFGPGTRLTVT.

The chain joins TRBV29-1 to TRBJ2-6; tentatively, D is TRBD1 (6 bases). Trimming pared 7 bases from V and 0 bases from J, leaving 10 bases between. The length of the CDR3 is 14 residues. Germline CDR1 SQVTM, CDR2 ANQGSEA. DNA of the CDR3: TGCAGCGGCCTACAGGGCTCTGGGGCCAACGTCCTGACTTTC. Protein: CSGLQGSGANVLTF.

The chain combines TRBV27 with TRBJ2-7, with D possibly TRBD1 on 5 matching bases. The CDR3 spans 15 residues. Germline V gene data show CDR1 as MNHEY and CDR2 as SMNVEV (reference sequence). V was trimmed by 3 bases and J by 0 bases, leaving 12 bases between them. CDR3 sequence (DNA): TGTGCCAGCAGTTTGGGGCGGCCGAGCTCCTACGAGCAGTACTTC. Its translation is CASSLGRPSSYEQYF.

The rearrangement joins TRBV29-1 to TRBJ2-2, with 8 positions matching TRBD2. Germline V gives CDR1 SQVTM, CDR2 ANQGSEA. The CDR3 runs to 16 residues. Trimming removed 4 bases from V and 6 bases from J; junction bases left unmatched: 13. The CDR3 is CSVGTSEAGEAGELFF. Written as DNA, the CDR3 is TGCAGCGTTGGAACCTCCGAAGCGGGAGAGGCCGGGGAGCTGTTTTTT.

CDR3 sequence reads: CSVAAGRGPYEQYF. The CDR3, as DNA: TGCAGCGTTGCGGCCGGTAGGGGACCCTACGAGCAGTACTTC. The chain combines TRBV29-1 with TRBJ2-7; D possibly matches TRBD1 or TRBD2 (5 bases each). In germline, CDR1 is SQVTM, CDR2 ANQGSEA. This CDR3 spans 14 amino acids. Trimming took 4 bases from V and 2 from J, leaving 15 bases between them.